These 22 T cell receptor beta chains were all obtained from the same sample, sequenced in a study of PD-1 blockade in mismatch repair-deficient tumors. TCRdb keeps only in-frame clones here, not all; method: immunoSEQ multiplex PCR. Counted here are around 33,000 clones, 75% to 90% occurring once; the ten biggest clones make up 3% to 3.5%. This specimen was PBMCs, taken roughly 6 weeks after starting pembrolizumab. These receptor sequences come from an adult with mismatch repair-deficient cancer.

The chain recombines TRBV5-6 with TRBJ1-4, with 8 nucleotides matching TRBD1. The junction had 14 bases not matched to a gene; V was cut back by 2 bases and J by 14 bases. The V gene's germline CDR1 is SGHDT and CDR2 YYEEEE. The CDR3 is 15 residues long. CDR3 DNA sequence: TGTGCCAGCAGCTTTACCCAGGGGGCAAGTCGGTCGCTGTTTTTT. Protein sequence: CASSFTQGASRSLFF.

The chain joins TRBV21-1 to TRBJ2-7; the table calls TRBD1, which could not be checked here. TRBV21-1 is a listed pseudogene. This CDR3 region has 15 residues. For the CDR3, the DNA is TGTGCCAGCAGCAATGGCGGGACAGGGGACTACGAGCAGTACTTC. Its protein is CASSNGGTGDYEQYF.

CDR3 residues: CASSSLDRGRRSNQPQHF. For the CDR3, the DNA is TGTGCCAGTAGTAGCCTGGACAGGGGGCGCCGCAGCAATCAGCCCCAGCATTTT. The chain uses TRBV19 and TRBJ1-5; 11 bases align to TRBD1. The CDR3 is 18 amino acids. Germline loops: CDR1 LNHDA, CDR2 SQIVND (reference sequence). V was clipped by 4 bases and J by 1 base; unmatched bases: 9.

The chain has TRBV14 and TRBJ2-7, with D uncertain. Trimming shortened V by 1 base and J by 2 bases, and 21 bases separated the two germline ends. The germline gives CDR1 SGHDN, CDR2 FVKESK. The CDR3 consists of 18 residues. The CDR3: CASSQGGLSVWRTYEQYF. CDR3 coding DNA: TGTGCCAGCAGCCAAGGCGGTTTGTCGGTTTGGCGTACCTACGAGCAGTACTTC.

The J gene is TRBJ2-7, the V gene TRBV11-2; TRBD2 matches at 7 bases. The CDR3 extends over 14 amino acids. The germline CDR1 and CDR2 sequences are SGHAT and FQNNGV. With 7 bases clipped from V and 3 bases from J, the junction kept 9 bases outside the gene matches. The CDR3 nucleotides read TGTGCCAGCACCCTACTAGAGCGGGACTACGAGCAGTACTTC. Its translation: CASTLLERDYEQYF.

The chain uses TRBV11-2 and TRBJ2-5, with TRBD1 matching 9 bases. The CDR3 has 15 amino acids. Germline trimming cut 1 base from V and 7 bases from J; bases unmatched to any gene: 7. CDR1 is SGHAT and CDR2 is FQNNGV in the germline V gene. The CDR3 sequence: CASSLGGTGLRTQYF. The CDR3, as DNA: TGTGCCAGCAGCTTAGGCGGGACAGGGCTCAGGACCCAGTACTTC. The whole variable domain, remainder taken from reference TRBV11-2 and TRBJ2-5, is EAGVAQSPRYKIIEKRQSVAFWCNPISGHATLYWYQQILGQGPKLLIQFQNNGVVDDSQLPKDRFSAERLKGVDSTLKIQPAKLEDSAVYLCASSLGGTGLRTQYFGPGTRLLVL.

The chain combines TRBV7-2 with TRBJ1-5; D is undetermined. Trimming left V 1 base short and J 3 bases short, with 10 bases between. The CDR3 has 15 residues. Looked up from germline, CDR1 is SGHTA and CDR2 is FQGNSA. CDR3 loop: CASSLGRGINQPQHF. CDR3 DNA: TGTGCCAGCAGCTTAGGGAGAGGGATCAATCAGCCCCAGCATTTT.

The chain is built from TRBV19 and TRBJ2-2, with 9 positions matching TRBD1. V was pared by 6 bases and J by 6 bases, with 5 bases of the junction left unmatched. The CDR3 contains 14 residues. The germline V gene has CDR1 LNHDA and CDR2 SQIVND (reference sequence). CDR3 nucleotide sequence: TGTGCCAGTAGGAGGGACAGGGAATCCGGGGAGCTGTTTTTT. It yields the protein CASRRDRESGELFF.

This clone was counted a few times. The CDR3, as DNA: TGCGCCAGCAGCGACAGGGGATTCGACGAGCAGTACTTC. This gives the protein CASSDRGFDEQYF. This sequence joins TRBV5-1 and TRBJ2-7; 8 positions agree with TRBD1. This CDR3 has 13 residues. Trimming cost V 4 bases and J 5 bases; bases outside gene matches: 5. CDR1 SGHRS and CDR2 YFSETQ come from the germline V gene.

The J gene is TRBJ2-4, the V gene TRBV6-8; the D gene is possibly TRBD2 (6 bases). This CDR3 comprises 15 residues. From germline, CDR1 is MNHGY and CDR2 SAAAGT. V lost 11 bases to trimming and J lost 0 bases, with 17 bases between them. In DNA form, the CDR3 reads TGTGCCTCCCGAGGAGGGCTACTAGCCAAAAACATTCAGTACTTC. Residues: CASRGGLLAKNIQYF.

The chain couples TRBV2 to TRBJ1-1; a weak D match, TRBD1 (6 bases). Germline assignment: CDR1 SNHLY and CDR2 FYNNEI. The CDR3 loop spans 17 amino acids. V shed 0 bases and J shed 6 bases, with 20 bases lying between them. The CDR3 region is CASSEALPGANFAEAFF. CDR3 DNA sequence: TGTGCCAGCAGTGAAGCGCTTCCAGGGGCGAATTTCGCTGAAGCTTTCTTT.

The rearrangement uses TRBV2 and TRBJ2-6; 7 bases map to TRBD2. The CDR3 is made up of 16 amino acids. Germline values: CDR1 SNHLY, CDR2 FYNNEI. Trimming took 6 bases from V and 4 from J; bases not matched to a gene: 9. The CDR3 nucleotides are TGTGCCAGCAGGGCAACCGGGGGGTCCGGGGCCAACGTCCTGACTTTC. Translation gives CASRATGGSGANVLTF. Using reference TRBV2 and TRBJ2-6 for the parts outside the CDR3, the full variable domain is EPEVTQTPSHQVTQMGQEVILRCVPISNHLYFYWYRQILGQKVEFLVSFYNNEISEKSEIFDDQFSVERPDGSNFTLKIRSTKLEDSAMYFCASRATGGSGANVLTFGAGSRLTVL.

The V call is TRBV5-6, the J call TRBJ2-1; a weak D match, TRBD2 (5 bases). The CDR3 extends over 17 amino acids. CDR1 is SGHDT and CDR2 is YYEEEE in the germline V gene. V was pared by 0 bases and J by 4 bases, with 17 bases between. CDR3 amino acids: CASSLGNIFGEYNEQFF. CDR3 DNA: TGTGCCAGCAGCTTGGGAAATATTTTTGGGGAGTACAATGAGCAGTTCTTC. The entire variable domain, with the rest obtained from reference TRBV5-6 and TRBJ2-1, is as follows: DAGVTQSPTHLIKTRGQQVTLRCSPKSGHDTVSWYQQALGQGPQFIFQYYEEEERQRGNFPDRFSGHQFPNYSSELNVNALLLGDSALYLCASSLGNIFGEYNEQFFGPGTRLTVL.

This chain's CDR3 is CAWDIGQPGNTIYF. CDR3 nucleotides: TGTGCCTGGGACATTGGACAGCCTGGAAACACCATATATTTT. The chain uses TRBV30 and TRBJ1-3; D might be TRBD1 (6 bases). CDR1 GTSNPN and CDR2 SVGIG come from the germline V gene (reference sequence). The CDR3 contains 14 residues. V lost 5 bases, J lost 2 bases, and 13 bases lay in between. The variable domain in full, completed from reference TRBV30 and TRBJ1-3, reads SQTIHQWPATLVQPVGSPLSLECTVEGTSNPNLYWYRQAAGRGLQLLFYSVGIGQISSEVPQNLSASRPQDRQFILSSKKLLLSDSGFYLCAWDIGQPGNTIYFGEGSWLTVV.

This clone was recorded only once. This chain connects TRBV7-9 to TRBJ1-1, with D perhaps TRBD1 (5 bases). Trimming shortened V by 5 bases and J by 4 bases, and 8 bases separated the two germline ends. The CDR3 is 12 amino acids. CDR1 is SEHNR and CDR2 is FQNEAQ in the germline V gene (reference sequence). Written as DNA, the CDR3 is TGTGCCAGCAGCCAGGGTGTCACTGAAGCTTTCTTT. Amino acid sequence: CASSQGVTEAFF. Supplemented by reference TRBV7-9 and TRBJ1-1, the full variable domain reads DTGVSQNPRHKITKRGQNVTFRCDPISEHNRLYWYRQTLGQGPEFLTYFQNEAQLEKSRLLSDRFSAERPKGSFSTLEIQRTEQGDSAMYLCASSQGVTEAFFGQGTRLTVV.

The chain couples TRBV5-1 to TRBJ1-4; D unresolved. The CDR3 spans 14 residues. Germline V lookup: CDR1 SGHRS, CDR2 YFSETQ. V was trimmed by 1 base and J by 5 bases, leaving 9 bases between them. The CDR3 DNA reads as TGCGCCAGCAGCTTGAATGCGGGAAATGAAAAACTGTTTTTT. This encodes CASSLNAGNEKLFF.

This sequence joins TRBV13 and TRBJ1-1, with D possibly being TRBD1 (5 bases). The V gene's germline CDR1 is PRHDT and CDR2 FYEKMQ (reference sequence). V was shortened by 0 bases and J by 1 base, with 12 bases between the two germline ends. The CDR3 loop spans 16 amino acids. DNA of the CDR3: TGTGCCAGCAGCTTAGGGGCAGGGTTGGGGAACACTGAAGCTTTCTTT. It specifies CASSLGAGLGNTEAFF.

The chain combines TRBV6-5 with TRBJ2-3; 8 bases align to TRBD1. Germline CDR1 reads MNHEY; CDR2 reads SVGAGI. The CDR3 is 14 residues long. The V gene end was trimmed by 4 bases and the J gene end by 6 bases; junction bases not matched to a gene: 6. CDR3 loop: CASSLGQAPDTQYF. Here the CDR3 DNA reads TGTGCCAGCAGTTTGGGACAGGCCCCGGATACGCAGTATTTT.

This clone appeared once. This chain links TRBV27 with TRBJ2-2, with D unresolved. There are 17 residues in the CDR3. The V end was cut by 0 bases, the J end by 1 base, with 12 bases between. The germline gives CDR1 MNHEY, CDR2 SMNVEV (reference sequence). CDR3 loop: CASSLSIATRNTGELFF. CDR3 DNA sequence: TGTGCCAGCAGTTTATCTATAGCCACAAGGAACACCGGGGAGCTGTTTTTT.

V usage is TRBV30 and J usage is TRBJ2-7; 7 bases are a match to TRBD2. With V trimmed by 2 bases and J by 4 bases, 5 bases remained unmatched. The CDR3 runs to 13 residues. Germline lookup yields CDR1 GTSNPN and CDR2 SVGIG (reference sequence). In DNA, the CDR3 is TGTGCCTGGAGTCGGGGGAGGGCTTACGAGCAGTACTTC. This codes for CAWSRGRAYEQYF.

The gene calls are TRBV30 and TRBJ1-1; D not certain. V was cut by 2 bases and J by 7 bases, with 8 bases left in between. The CDR3 is 11 amino acids. Germline V gene lookup returns CDR1 GTSNPN and CDR2 SVGIG (reference sequence). DNA of the CDR3: TGTGCCTGGAGTTTCACAGTTGAAGCTTTCTTT. This encodes CAWSFTVEAFF.

The chain joins TRBV29-1 to TRBJ1-1; tentatively, D is TRBD1 (6 bases). The CDR3 is 12 amino acids. Germline-derived CDR1 and CDR2 are SQVTM and ANQGSEA. Trimming stripped 6 bases from V and 6 bases from J, with 14 bases between. Here the CDR3 DNA reads TGCAGCGTGCGGGAGAGGGGGTCTGAAGCTTTCTTT. Amino acid sequence: CSVRERGSEAFF.